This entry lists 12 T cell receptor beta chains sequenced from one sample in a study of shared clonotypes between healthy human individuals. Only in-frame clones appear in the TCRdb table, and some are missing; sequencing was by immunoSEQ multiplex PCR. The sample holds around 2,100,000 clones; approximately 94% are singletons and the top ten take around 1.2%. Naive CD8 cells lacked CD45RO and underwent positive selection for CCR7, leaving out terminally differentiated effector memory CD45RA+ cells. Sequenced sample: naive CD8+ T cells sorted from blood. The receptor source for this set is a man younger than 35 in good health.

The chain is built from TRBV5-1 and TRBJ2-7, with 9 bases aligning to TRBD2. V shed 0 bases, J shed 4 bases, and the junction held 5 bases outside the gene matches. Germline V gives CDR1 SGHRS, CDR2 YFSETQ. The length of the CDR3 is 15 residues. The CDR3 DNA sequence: TGCGCCAGCAGCTTGGGTGCCGCGGGAGGGTACGAGCAGTACTTC. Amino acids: CASSLGAAGGYEQYF.

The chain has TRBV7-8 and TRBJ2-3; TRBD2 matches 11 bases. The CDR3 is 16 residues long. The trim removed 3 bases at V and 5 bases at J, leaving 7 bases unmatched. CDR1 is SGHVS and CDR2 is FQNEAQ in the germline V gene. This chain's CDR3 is CASSFQTSGAIDTQYF. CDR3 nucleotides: TGTGCCAGCAGCTTCCAGACTAGCGGGGCAATAGATACGCAGTATTTT.

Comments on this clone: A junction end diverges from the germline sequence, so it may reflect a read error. This CDR3 is CASSWSDKEQFF. The CDR3 nucleotides are TGTGCCAGCAGCTGGTCTGACAAAGAGCAGTTCTTC. The chain recombines TRBV7-9 with TRBJ2-1; no reliable D call. The V gene's germline CDR1 is SEHNR and CDR2 FQNEAQ (reference sequence). The CDR3 has 12 residues.

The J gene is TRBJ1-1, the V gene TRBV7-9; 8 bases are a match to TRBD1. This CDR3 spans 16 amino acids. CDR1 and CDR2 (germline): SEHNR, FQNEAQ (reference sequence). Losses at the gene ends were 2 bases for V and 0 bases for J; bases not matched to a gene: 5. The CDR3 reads CASSLLAGGMNTEAFF. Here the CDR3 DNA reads TGTGCCAGCAGCTTATTGGCAGGGGGCATGAACACTGAAGCTTTCTTT.

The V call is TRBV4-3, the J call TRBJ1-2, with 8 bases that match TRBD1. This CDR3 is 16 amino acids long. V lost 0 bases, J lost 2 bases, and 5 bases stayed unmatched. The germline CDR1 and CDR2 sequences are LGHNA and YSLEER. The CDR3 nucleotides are TGCGCCAGCAGCCAAGACCCCCGACAGGGGAACTATGGCTACACCTTC. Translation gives CASSQDPRQGNYGYTF.

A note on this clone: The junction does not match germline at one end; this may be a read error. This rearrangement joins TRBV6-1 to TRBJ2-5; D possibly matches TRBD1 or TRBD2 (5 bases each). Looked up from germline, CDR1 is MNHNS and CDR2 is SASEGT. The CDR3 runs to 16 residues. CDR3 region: CASSEGVTRAAETQYF. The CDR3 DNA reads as TGTGCCAGCAGCGAAGGGGTTACTAGGGCGGCGGAGACCCAGTACTTC.

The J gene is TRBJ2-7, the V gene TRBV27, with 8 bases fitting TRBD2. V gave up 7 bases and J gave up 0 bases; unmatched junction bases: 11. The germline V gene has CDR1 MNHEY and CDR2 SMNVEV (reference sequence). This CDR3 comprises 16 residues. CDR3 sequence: CASKVRGGPFSYEQYF. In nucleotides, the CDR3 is TGTGCCAGCAAGGTCCGGGGGGGGCCCTTCTCCTACGAGCAGTACTTC.

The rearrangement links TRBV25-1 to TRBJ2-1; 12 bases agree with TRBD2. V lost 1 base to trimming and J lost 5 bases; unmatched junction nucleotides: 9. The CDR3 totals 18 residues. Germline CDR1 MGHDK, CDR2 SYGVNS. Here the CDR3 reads CASSESSGRAFLNNEQFF. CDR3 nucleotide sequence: TGTGCCAGCAGTGAATCTAGCGGGAGGGCCTTCCTAAACAATGAGCAGTTCTTC.

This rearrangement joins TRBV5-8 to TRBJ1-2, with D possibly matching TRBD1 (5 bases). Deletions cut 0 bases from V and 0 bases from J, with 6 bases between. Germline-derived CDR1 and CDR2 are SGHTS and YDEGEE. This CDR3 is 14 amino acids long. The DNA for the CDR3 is TGTGCCAGCAGCTTGGGGGGGGCTAACTATGGCTACACCTTC. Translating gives CASSLGGANYGYTF.

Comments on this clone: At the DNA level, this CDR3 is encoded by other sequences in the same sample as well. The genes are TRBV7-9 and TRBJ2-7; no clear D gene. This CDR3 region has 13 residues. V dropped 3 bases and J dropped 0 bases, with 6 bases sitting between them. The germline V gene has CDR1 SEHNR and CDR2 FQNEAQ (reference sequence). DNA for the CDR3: TGTGCCAGCAGCTTGGGCGTCTCCTACGAGCAGTACTTC. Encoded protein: CASSLGVSYEQYF.

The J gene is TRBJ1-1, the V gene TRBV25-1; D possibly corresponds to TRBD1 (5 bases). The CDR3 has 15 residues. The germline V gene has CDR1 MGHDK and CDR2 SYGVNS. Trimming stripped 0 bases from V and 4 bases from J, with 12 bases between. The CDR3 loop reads CASSEYWEGTTEAFF. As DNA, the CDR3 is TGTGCCAGCAGTGAATACTGGGAGGGGACCACTGAAGCTTTCTTT.

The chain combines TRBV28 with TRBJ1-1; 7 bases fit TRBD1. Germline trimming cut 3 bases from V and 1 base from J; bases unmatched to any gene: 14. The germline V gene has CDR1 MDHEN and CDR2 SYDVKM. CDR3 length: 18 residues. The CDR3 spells CASSFPNPPRGRNTEAFF. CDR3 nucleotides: TGTGCCAGCAGTTTCCCCAATCCTCCCAGGGGGAGGAACACTGAAGCTTTCTTT.